A selection of T cell receptor beta chains follows, all from one sample in a study of blood T cell repertoires in COVID-19. This table comes from immunoSEQ multiplex PCR, and its TCRdb copy is limited to in-frame clones, with some not included. This table has roughly 340,000 clones, around 87% appearing once. Sequencing was done on a sample of PBMCs or T cells enriched from blood (not recorded which). Every receptor here comes from a man in his forties in a cohort exposed to, infected with or recovered from COVID-19 (not recorded which). Each CDR3 is given with its conserved first and last residue. The D gene is left open where the match is weak. The size entry is marked missing in some rows and otherwise reads once, few, many or a size class.

size	V	D	J	DNA	CDR3
NA	TRBV5-1	TRBD1	TRBJ2-7	TGCGCCAGCAGCCACACAGGGGACTCCTACGAGCAGTACTTC	CASSHTGDSYEQYF
NA	TRBV11-2	TRBD2	TRBJ2-3	TGTGCCAGCAGCGCCTCTAGCGGGTTAAGGGATACGCAGTATTTT	CASSASSGLRDTQYF
NA	TRBV6-1	NA	TRBJ1-6	TGTGCCAGCAGTGACAACAGGAACCCTAATTCACCCCTCCACTTT	CASSDNRNPNSPLHF
NA	TRBV7-3	TRBD1	TRBJ2-2	TGTGCCAGCAGCTCCCGACAGGGGAACGGGGAGCTGTTTTTT	CASSSRQGNGELFF
NA	TRBV10-3	NA	TRBJ1-5	TGTGCCATCAGAGAGGCAGGGTTAAATCAGCCCCAGCATTTT	CAIREAGLNQPQHF
NA	TRBV2	NA	TRBJ2-5	TGTGCCAGCAGTGCGGGGTGGGTTAGTGAGACCCAGTACTTC	CASSAGWVSETQYF
NA	TRBV3-1/TRBV3-2	NA	TRBJ1-5	TGTGCCAGCAGCTTCCGCCAGGGGCCGGGTGGACCCCAGCATTTT	CASSFRQGPGGPQHF
NA	TRBV3-1/TRBV3-2	NA	TRBJ2-2	TGTGCCAGCACGAGGGGGAACGCGAACACCGGGGAGCTGTTTTTT	CASTRGNANTGELFF
NA	TRBV20-1	NA	TRBJ2-5	TGCAGTGCTACTGAACAGGGACCTATATCAGGGACCCAGTACTTC	CSATEQGPISGTQYF
NA	TRBV14	NA	TRBJ1-1	TGTGCCAGCAGCCAAGCAGCTCGGAGTGCTGAAGCTTTCTTT	CASSQAARSAEAFF
NA	TRBV5-1	TRBD1	TRBJ1-4	TGCGCCAGCAGCTTAGGACAGGTTGCAACTAATGAAAAACTGTTTTTT	CASSLGQVATNEKLFF
NA	TRBV19	NA	TRBJ2-1	TGTGCCAGTAGTATCCCTGGAGGCAGGGGTCTCGATGAGCAGTTCTTC	CASSIPGGRGLDEQFF
NA	TRBV7-9	NA	TRBJ1-1	TGTGCCAGCAGCCCCTCCGGAGGGAGGAATACTGAAGCTTTCTTT	CASSPSGGRNTEAFF
once	TRBV7-9	NA	TRBJ2-7	TGTGCCAGCAGTCAAACAGGGTCCACCTACGAGCAGTACTTC	CASSQTGSTYEQYF
once	TRBV5-5	NA	TRBJ1-5	TGTGCCAGCAGCTTAAAAGGGGGAAATCAGCCCCAGCATTTT	CASSLKGGNQPQHF
NA	TRBV3-1/TRBV3-2	NA	TRBJ2-3	TGTGCCAGCAGCCTCGAGGGGGTGCAGACGCAGTATTTT	CASSLEGVQTQYF
NA	TRBV28	NA	TRBJ1-2	TGTGCCGTACAGCACTATGGCTACACCTTC	CAVQHYGYTF
NA	TRBV7-2	NA	TRBJ2-1	TGTGCCAGCAGCAAGGGGGGGGGTCACTACAATGAGCAGTTCTTC	CASSKGGGHYNEQFF
NA	TRBV6-5	NA	TRBJ2-2	TGTGCCAGCAGACTCGACAGGGGGGAGCTGTTTTTT	CASRLDRGELFF
NA	TRBV28	NA	TRBJ2-7	TGTGCCACCATTGGTGGGGCGTCCCCCTACGAGCAGTACTTC	CATIGGASPYEQYF
NA	TRBV15	NA	TRBJ1-6	TGTGCCACCAGGGAGGGTAGTCCGGAAAATTCACCCCTCCACTTT	CATREGSPENSPLHF
NA	TRBV12-5	NA	TRBJ2-5	TGTGCTAGTGGTCAATGGGGGAGAGGGGGCCAAGAGACCCAGTACTTC	CASGQWGRGGQETQYF
NA	TRBV5-1	NA	TRBJ2-3	TGCGCCAGCAGCTTTAGCGGTAGCACAGATACGCAGTATTTT	CASSFSGSTDTQYF
NA	TRBV6-1	NA	TRBJ1-5	TGTGCCAGCAGTCAAGCTAGGAGGGACGATCAGCCCCAGCATTTT	CASSQARRDDQPQHF
NA	TRBV4-2	TRBD2	TRBJ2-3	TGTGCCAGCACCTATAAAGGGGGACTAGCGCCAGATACGCAGTATTTT	CASTYKGGLAPDTQYF
NA	TRBV28	TRBD1	TRBJ1-2	TGTGCCAGCAGTACCCGGGACAGGGCTCCCTATGGCTACACCTTC	CASSTRDRAPYGYTF
NA	TRBV6-5	TRBD1	TRBJ1-1	TGTGCCAGCAGCTCGGACAGGATCCACACTGAAGCTTTCTTT	CASSSDRIHTEAFF
NA	TRBV28	NA	TRBJ2-3	TGTGCCAGCAGTTTTGGGTCTTACCGGGTGAATACGCAGTATTTT	CASSFGSYRVNTQYF
NA	TRBV30	TRBD2	TRBJ2-3	TGTGCCTGGAGTGTGAGAGCGGGAGGGGCAGATACGCAGTATTTT	CAWSVRAGGADTQYF
NA	TRBV5-6	TRBD1	TRBJ1-5	TGTGCCAGCAGCTTTAGGGACAGGGAGCAGCCCCAGCATTTT	CASSFRDREQPQHF
NA	TRBV6-5	NA	TRBJ2-7	TGTGCCAGCAGGACAGGACACGAGCAGTACTTC	CASRTGHEQYF
NA	TRBV7-2	NA	TRBJ1-5	TGTGCCAGCAGCCCCCAGGGGCCCTATCAGCCCCAGCATTTT	CASSPQGPYQPQHF
once	TRBV5-4	NA	TRBJ2-7	TGTGCCAGCAGCTTGGAGCGCCGGCAGGAGCAGTACTTC	CASSLERRQEQYF
NA	TRBV5-5	NA	TRBJ2-4	TGTGCCAGCAGTACCGGACGGGGAGACATTCAGTACTTC	CASSTGRGDIQYF
NA	TRBV27	TRBD2	TRBJ2-3	TGTGCCAGCAGTTTATCGAGGATAGCGGGAGTTGATACGCAGTATTTT	CASSLSRIAGVDTQYF
NA	TRBV2	NA	TRBJ1-5	TGTGCCAGCAGTAAGAGACAGCTAGATCAGCCCCAGCATTTT	CASSKRQLDQPQHF
NA	TRBV5-6	NA	TRBJ1-1	TGTGCCAGCACCACAGTGAACACTGAAGCTTTCTTT	CASTTVNTEAFF
NA	TRBV21-1	NA	TRBJ1-1	TGTGCCACTACCCCTGAGCGGGCAGGGAACACTGAAGCTTTCTTT	CATTPERAGNTEAFF
NA	TRBV5-6	NA	TRBJ1-2	TGTGCCAGCAGCCAAATATCGACAGGCGACTATGGCTACACCTTC	CASSQISTGDYGYTF
NA	TRBV27	TRBD2	TRBJ2-1	TGTGCCAGCAGTCCGGGACTAGCGGGAGAAGGGACCTACAATGAGCAGTTCTTC	CASSPGLAGEGTYNEQFF